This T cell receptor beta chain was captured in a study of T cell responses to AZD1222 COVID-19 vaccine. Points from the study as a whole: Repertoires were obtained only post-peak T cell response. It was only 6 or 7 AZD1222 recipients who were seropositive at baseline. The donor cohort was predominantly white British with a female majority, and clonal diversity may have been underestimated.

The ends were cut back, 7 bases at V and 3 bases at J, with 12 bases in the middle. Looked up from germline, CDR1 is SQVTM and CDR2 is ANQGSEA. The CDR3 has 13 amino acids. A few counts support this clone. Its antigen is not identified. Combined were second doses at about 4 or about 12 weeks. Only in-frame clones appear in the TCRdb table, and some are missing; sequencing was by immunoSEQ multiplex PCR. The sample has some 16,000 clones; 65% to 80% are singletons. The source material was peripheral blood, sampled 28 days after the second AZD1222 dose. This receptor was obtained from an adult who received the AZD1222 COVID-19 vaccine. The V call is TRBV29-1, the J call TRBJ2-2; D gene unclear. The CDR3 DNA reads TGCAGCGAAAGGCCTCGGGACACCGGGGAGCTGTTTTTT. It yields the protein CSERPRDTGELFF.